The 15 T cell receptor beta chains given below trace back to one sample, sequenced in a study of blood T cells in healthy people across ages. A sample-barcoded 5' primer and a J-beta primer mix were used in a second PCR of about 7 to 12 cycles. In TCRdb, the 5' RACE reads were re-called with MiXCR into one record per CDR3 protein. The repertoire holds over 550,000 distinct CDR3 sequences, with 25% to 35% as singletons. Sequencing used blood. The receptor source for this set is an elderly woman in good health.

This sequence joins TRBV20-1 and TRBJ2-4; perhaps TRBD1 as D (6 bases). Gene TRBJ2-7 matches the end of the DNA better, so the J call may be wrong. The CDR3 extends over 17 amino acids. Germline CDR1 DFQATT, CDR2 SNEGSKA (reference sequence). The chain's CDR3 is CSASSPPPGHEPPEQYF. DNA for the CDR3: TGCAGTGCTAGCTCACCACCCCCGGGACACGAACCCCCCGAGCAGTACTTC.

This clonotype was recorded many times. The chain employs TRBV29-1 and TRBJ2-7; possibly TRBD2 for D (5 bases). CDR1 and CDR2 (germline): SQVTM, ANQGSEA. The CDR3 is made up of 11 amino acids. The V gene lost 7 bases and the J gene lost 6 bases, with 13 bases spanning the gap. CDR3 DNA: TGCAGCGCTGGAGAGGGTAGCGAGCAGTACTTC. Amino acids: CSAGEGSEQYF.

This clonotype has at least ten counts. The chain is built from TRBV20-1 and TRBJ2-5; 8 nucleotides align to TRBD1. The V gene's germline CDR1 is DFQATT and CDR2 SNEGSKA (reference sequence). The trim removed 6 bases at V and 4 bases at J, leaving 10 bases unmatched. The CDR3 has 14 residues. The CDR3 is CSAIAGGAGETQYF. CDR3 nucleotide sequence: TGCAGTGCAATCGCAGGGGGCGCGGGAGAGACCCAGTACTTC.

The V and J genes are TRBV18 and TRBJ1-5, with D uncertain. Trimming stripped 1 base from V and 3 bases from J, with 10 bases between. Germline values: CDR1 KGHSH, CDR2 LQKENI. The CDR3 contains 15 residues. The CDR3 region is CASSPRGQDNQPQHF. The CDR3 nucleotides read TGTGCCAGCTCACCACGAGGTCAGGACAATCAGCCCCAGCATTTT.

This clonotype was seen only a few times. The V gene is TRBV20-1, the J gene TRBJ1-2; D uncertain. The V gene lost 6 bases and the J gene lost 6 bases, with 17 bases spanning the gap. This CDR3 is built from 13 residues. The germline gives CDR1 DFQATT, CDR2 SNEGSKA (reference sequence). The CDR3 loop is CSALSTRNHGYTF. The CDR3 DNA follows: TGCAGTGCCCTGTCAACTCGAAACCATGGCTACACCTTC.

This clonotype was counted at least ten times. The chain carries TRBV9 and TRBJ2-5; 9 nucleotides line up with TRBD2. The CDR3 sequence is 14 residues long. Germline assignment: CDR1 SGDLS and CDR2 YYNGEE. V shed 5 bases and J 5 bases; nucleotides not matched to a gene: 7. CDR3 sequence (DNA): TGTGCCAGCAGTGATACTGCGGGGGGGGAGACCCAGTACTTC. Its protein product is CASSDTAGGETQYF.

Turning to this clonotype: A much larger clonotype is one base distant, so this may be a read error. The rearrangement uses TRBV20-1 and TRBJ2-1; TRBD2 matches 9 bases. The end of the DNA aligns better with TRBJ2-7, so the J call may be wrong. The CDR3 contains 14 residues. In germline, CDR1 is DFQATT, CDR2 SNEGSKA (reference sequence). CDR3 region: CSARISGGYNEQYF. The DNA of the CDR3 is TGCAGTGCTAGAATTAGCGGGGGTTACAATGAGCAGTACTTC.

This clonotype was observed many times. V and J are TRBV6-2 or TRBV6-3 and TRBJ2-7; TRBD1 matches 7 bases. CDR1 is MNHEY and CDR2 is SVGEGT in the germline V gene. The CDR3 runs to 15 residues. The J segment lost 5 bases and the V segment lost 7 bases, leaving 14 bases of the junction unmatched. As DNA, the CDR3 is TGTGCCAGCACCACGGGCAGGGGGTACCCCCACGAGCAGTACTTC. Protein product: CASTTGRGYPHEQYF.

Comments on this clonotype: A read error is possible here, since a much larger clone lies one base away. The chain joins TRBV12-3 or TRBV12-4 to TRBJ1-4; no definite D call. The length of the CDR3 is 14 residues. This CDR3 is CASSLGEVDEKRFF. CDR3 in DNA: TGTGCCAGCAGTTTAGGGGAGGTTGATGAAAAACGGTTTTTT.

The V call is TRBV19, the J call TRBJ2-5; D is uncertain. V was pared by 5 bases and J by 1 base, with 8 bases between. CDR1 is LNHDA and CDR2 is SQIVND in the germline V gene (reference sequence). This CDR3 comprises 13 residues. CDR3 nucleotides: TGTGCCAGTAGTCCTCAGCTCCAAGAGACCCAGTACTTC. Encoded protein: CASSPQLQETQYF.

This clonotype was observed a handful of times. V gene TRBV20-1 combines with J gene TRBJ2-3; 14 positions match TRBD2. This CDR3 spans 17 amino acids. J lost 4 bases, V lost 7 bases, and 13 bases had no gene match. Germline loops: CDR1 DFQATT, CDR2 SNEGSKA (reference sequence). CDR3 bases: TGCAGTGTCCTGGGACTAGCGGGGGTCAGGGTCTCAGATACGCAGTATTTT. Translating gives CSVLGLAGVRVSDTQYF.

The rearrangement joins TRBV18 to TRBJ1-1; D possibly corresponds to TRBD1 (6 bases). V was shortened by 1 base and J by 0 bases, with 15 bases between the two germline ends. Germline lookup yields CDR1 KGHSH and CDR2 LQKENI. The CDR3 has 17 residues. The CDR3 bases are TGTGCCAGCTCACCACAACAGGGTGGCCGGGTGAACACTGAAGCTTTCTTT. Amino acid sequence: CASSPQQGGRVNTEAFF.

This clonotype was seen more than once but under ten times. This chain links TRBV5-1 with TRBJ2-2, with a weak D call TRBD1 (7 bases). This CDR3 is built from 17 residues. V gave up 0 bases and J gave up 4 bases, with 16 bases separating them. CDR1 and CDR2 from the germline V gene are SGHRS and YFSETQ. CDR3 bases: TGCGCCAGCAGCTTGGCCGGAGGGGGCTGGGGCACCGGGGAGCTGTTTTTT. Its protein product is CASSLAGGGWGTGELFF. The full variable domain, its missing parts supplied by reference TRBV5-1 and TRBJ2-2, is KAGVTQTPRYLIKTRGQQVTLSCSPISGHRSVSWYQQTPGQGLQFLFEYFSETQRNKGNFPGRFSGRQFSNSRSEMNVSTLELGDSALYLCASSLAGGGWGTGELFFGEGSRLTVL.

Note on this clonotype: Being one base from a much bigger clone, this may be a read error. The J gene is TRBJ2-3, the V gene TRBV29-1, with 9 bases matching TRBD1. The CDR3 sequence is 14 residues long. Germline CDR1 and CDR2: SQVTM and ANQGSEA. The CDR3 DNA reads TGCGGCGTTGGACAGGGGACAGACACAGATACGCAGTATTTT. This encodes CGVGQGTDTDTQYF.

This CDR3 is CSARISSRLAGDEQFF. The CDR3 region has the DNA TGCAGTGCTAGAATCTCCTCCCGACTAGCGGGGGATGAGCAGTTCTTC. This rearrangement joins TRBV20-1 to TRBJ2-1; TRBD2 aligns across 12 bases. J gave up 8 bases and V 2 bases, and 10 bases lay outside the gene matches. From germline, CDR1 is DFQATT and CDR2 SNEGSKA (reference sequence). The CDR3 has 16 amino acids.